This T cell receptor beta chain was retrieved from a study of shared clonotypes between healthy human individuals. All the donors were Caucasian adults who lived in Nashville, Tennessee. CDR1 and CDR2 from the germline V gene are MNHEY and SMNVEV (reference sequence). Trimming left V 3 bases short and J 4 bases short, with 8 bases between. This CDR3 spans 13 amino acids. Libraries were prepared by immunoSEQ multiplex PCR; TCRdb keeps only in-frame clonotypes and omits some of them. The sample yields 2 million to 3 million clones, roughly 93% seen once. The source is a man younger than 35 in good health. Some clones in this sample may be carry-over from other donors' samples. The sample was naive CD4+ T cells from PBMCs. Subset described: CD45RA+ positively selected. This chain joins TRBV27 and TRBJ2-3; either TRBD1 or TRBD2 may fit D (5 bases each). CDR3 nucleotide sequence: TGTGCCAGCAGTTTGGGGGTCGCAGATACGCAGTATTTT. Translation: CASSLGVADTQYF.